The clone carrying this TCR beta chain appeared many times. The antigen is not known. The CDR3 has 16 residues. Germline CDR1 and CDR2: MNHNY and SVGAGI (reference sequence). V lost 4 bases, J lost 4 bases, and 17 bases lay in between. MiXCR was run by TCRdb on the reads, yielding one entry per CDR3 protein. The sample contains around 230,000 distinct CDR3 sequences, approximately 6.7% of which appear only once. This sample is drawn from a study of T cell repertoires in cytomegalovirus infection. Study as a whole: Matching HLA type and CMV infection were both indicated by public TCR beta signatures. Study outcomes and limitations: The study identified carriers of CMV plus the relevant HLA from cumulative public TCR beta family frequency. The ex vivo response was dominated by HLA-C-restricted CMV-specific TCR beta clonotypes.

The source is a human donor in good health (CMV status not recorded). Some clones in this sample may be carry-over from other donors' samples. The sample taken for sequencing was PBMCs. V is TRBV6-6 and J is TRBJ2-1; no reliable D call. CDR3 in amino acids: CASSFIRLRQYNEQFF. The CDR3 region has the DNA TGTGCCAGCAGTTTTATCAGATTAAGGCAGTACAATGAGCAGTTCTTC.